These 3 T cell receptor beta chains were all obtained from the same sample, sequenced in a study of T cells in Graves' hyperthyroidism and ophthalmopathy. Amplified TCR beta CDR3 regions came from RNA transcripts. Primed by the HTBI set, a first-round RT-PCR was run on the TCR CDR3. TCRdb reanalysed the multiplex PCR reads using MiXCR and keeps one entry per CDR3 protein. The sample consists of roughly 400,000 distinct CDR3 sequences, roughly 25% of them appearing once. Sequencing used blood. These receptor sequences come from a man in his fifties or sixties with Graves' hyperthyroidism.

About this clonotype itself: One base away lies a much larger clone, so this may be a sequencing read error. The V call is TRBV27, the J call TRBJ1-1; D uncertain. Per the germline V gene, CDR1 is MNHEY and CDR2 is SMNVEV (reference sequence). The CDR3 is made up of 15 amino acids. This CDR3 is CTSSLYPSPDTEAFF. The CDR3 DNA is TGTACCAGCAGTTTATACCCATCCCCTGACACTGAAGCTTTCTTT.

In this sample, this clonotype turned up many times. The genes are TRBV20-1 and TRBJ2-2; 8 bases agree with TRBD2. The CDR3 is 15 amino acids. Losses at the gene ends were 2 bases for V and 4 bases for J; bases not matched to a gene: 6. In germline, CDR1 is DFQATT, CDR2 SNEGSKA (reference sequence). CDR3: CSARLTSGSTGELFF. The DNA of the CDR3 is TGCAGTGCTAGACTAACTAGCGGAAGCACCGGGGAGCTGTTTTTT.

This rearrangement joins TRBV11-3 to TRBJ2-5; 9 nucleotides match TRBD1. The CDR3 runs 15 residues. V trimming: 2 bases; J trimming: 4 bases; junction bases outside the gene matches: 5. The germline V gene has CDR1 SGHNT and CDR2 YENEEA. The CDR3 protein is CASSLRTGAGETQYF. CDR3 nucleotides: TGTGCCAGCAGCTTAAGGACAGGGGCTGGAGAGACCCAGTACTTC.